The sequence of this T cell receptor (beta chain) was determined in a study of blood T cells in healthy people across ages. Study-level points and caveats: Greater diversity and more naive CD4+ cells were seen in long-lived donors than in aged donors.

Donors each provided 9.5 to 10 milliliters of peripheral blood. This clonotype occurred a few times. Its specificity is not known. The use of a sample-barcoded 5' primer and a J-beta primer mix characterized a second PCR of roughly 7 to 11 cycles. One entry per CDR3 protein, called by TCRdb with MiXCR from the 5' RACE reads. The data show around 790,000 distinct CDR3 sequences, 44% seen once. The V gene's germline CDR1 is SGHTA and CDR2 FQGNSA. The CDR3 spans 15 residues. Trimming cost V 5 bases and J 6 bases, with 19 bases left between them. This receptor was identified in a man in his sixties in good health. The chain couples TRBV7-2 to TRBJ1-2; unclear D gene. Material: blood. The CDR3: CASSPWKGRMDGYTF. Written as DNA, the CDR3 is TGTGCCAGCAGCCCCTGGAAGGGTCGAATGGATGGCTACACCTTC.